A selection of T cell receptor beta chains follows, all from one sample in a study of T cell responses to AZD1222 COVID-19 vaccine. Data came from immunoSEQ multiplex PCR; TCRdb stores just in-frame clones and leaves some out. There are 160,000 or so clones in the sample; about 90% occur only once, and 1.9% lies in the top ten. The sample consisted of peripheral blood, taken on day 0 of AZD1222 vaccination. These receptors were obtained from an adult in good health. The CDR3 runs from the conserved cysteine through the conserved F or W. A D gene is named only where the DNA matches it firmly. Size is stated for part of the rows, as once, few or many counts, or as a class when the clone is expanded.

>-|TRBV28|-|TRBJ2-7
CAALEPGSPYEQYF
TGTGCCGCCCTAGAGCCAGGGTCCCCCTACGAGCAGTACTTC
>-|TRBV19|-|TRBJ2-2
CASSRVGPPTGELFF
TGTGCCAGTAGTAGAGTGGGACCCCCGACCGGGGAGCTGTTTTTT
>TRBD1|TRBV5-8|-|TRBJ2-2
CASSLNRGVTGELFF
TGTGCCAGCAGCTTGAACAGGGGAGTCACCGGGGAGCTGTTTTTT
>-|TRBV7-8|-|TRBJ1-4
CASSLVVGGTSNEKLFF
TGTGCCAGCAGCTTAGTTGTTGGAGGAACTAGTAATGAAAAACTGTTTTTT
>-|TRBV28|-|TRBJ2-3
CASRMADTQYF
TGTGCCAGCAGAATGGCAGATACGCAGTATTTT
>TRBD2|TRBV10-1|-|TRBJ2-7
CASSENGLAGAVYEQYF
TGCGCCAGCAGTGAGAATGGTCTAGCGGGGGCCGTTTACGAGCAGTACTTC
>TRBD2|TRBV11-2|-|TRBJ2-1
CASSPWTSGRNREQFF
TGTGCCAGCAGCCCCTGGACTAGCGGGAGGAATAGGGAGCAGTTCTTC
>-|TRBV4-3|-|TRBJ2-7
CASSQVPSYEQYF
TGCGCCAGCAGCCAGGTCCCCTCCTACGAGCAGTACTTC
>TRBD1|TRBV29-1|-|TRBJ2-2
CSVKGGRGTGELFF
TGCAGCGTTAAAGGGGGCCGAGGGACCGGGGAGCTGTTTTTT
>TRBD2|TRBV19|-|TRBJ2-1
CASSTPYGAGGSNEQFF
TGTGCCAGTAGTACCCCCTATGGCGCGGGGGGGTCCAATGAGCAGTTCTTC
>TRBD1|TRBV10-3|-|TRBJ1-2
CAIRGQGSGGSRLGEGYTF
TGTGCCATCAGAGGACAGGGTTCGGGGGGCTCGCGTCTGGGTGAGGGCTACACCTTC
>TRBD2|TRBV11-2|-|TRBJ2-5
CASSHPGAGGREKTQYF
TGTGCCAGCAGCCACCCTGGAGCTGGCGGGAGAGAGAAGACCCAGTACTTC
>-|TRBV5-6|-|TRBJ1-1
CASSLITTEAFF
TGTGCCAGCAGCTTGATCACCACTGAAGCTTTCTTT
>-|TRBV29-1|-|TRBJ2-6
CSVEAWEGDHSGANVLTF
TGCAGCGTTGAAGCATGGGAGGGGGATCACTCCGGGGCCAACGTCCTGACTTTC
>-|TRBV3-1/TRBV3-2|-|TRBJ2-2
CASSQMRGVSGELFF
TGTGCCAGCAGCCAAATGAGGGGGGTGAGCGGGGAGCTGTTTTTT
>-|TRBV18|-|TRBJ1-1
CASSPLPIAAENTEAFF
TGTGCCAGCTCACCACTACCTATAGCGGCAGAGAACACTGAAGCTTTCTTT
>-|TRBV9|once|TRBJ1-1
CASSVGLPGGLNTEAFF
TGTGCCAGCAGCGTAGGTCTCCCCGGGGGTTTGAACACTGAAGCTTTCTTT
>-|TRBV30|-|TRBJ1-5
CAWSSGGSWQPQHF
TGTGCCTGGAGTTCGGGGGGCTCGTGGCAGCCCCAGCATTTT
>TRBD1|TRBV6-1|-|TRBJ1-1
CASREQGALYPTEAFF
TGTGCCAGCAGAGAACAGGGGGCGCTTTATCCTACTGAAGCTTTCTTT
>-|TRBV7-2|-|TRBJ1-1
CASSWGIWQNTEAFF
TGTGCCAGCAGCTGGGGCATATGGCAAAACACTGAAGCTTTCTTT
>TRBD1|TRBV29-1|-|TRBJ2-7
CSVEGQGPMGTYEQYF
TGCAGCGTTGAGGGACAGGGGCCTATGGGGACCTACGAGCAGTACTTC
>TRBD1|TRBV19|-|TRBJ2-7
CASTPGTGGSYEQYF
TGTGCCAGTACCCCGGGGACAGGGGGATCCTACGAGCAGTACTTC
>-|TRBV25-1|-|TRBJ1-6
CASSDWQNNSPLHF
TGTGCCAGCAGTGATTGGCAGAATAATTCACCCCTCCACTTT
>TRBD1|TRBV28|-|TRBJ1-5
CASNTPGTAESRPQHF
TGTGCCAGCAACACCCCCGGGACAGCCGAGAGCCGGCCCCAGCATTTT
>-|TRBV27|-|TRBJ2-2
CASSPTYSGELFF
TGTGCCAGCAGTCCGACCTATTCCGGGGAGCTGTTTTTT
>TRBD1|TRBV14|-|TRBJ1-1
CASSPGLDRREAFF
TGTGCCAGCAGCCCCGGGTTGGACAGGAGAGAAGCTTTCTTT
>-|TRBV6-5|-|TRBJ1-1
CATLDTEAFF
TGTGCCACCCTGGATACTGAAGCTTTCTTT
>-|TRBV30|-|TRBJ1-4
CAWKTATEKLFF
TGTGCCTGGAAAACTGCCACAGAAAAACTGTTTTTT
>-|TRBV9|-|TRBJ2-3
CASSVVGGGQGTDTQYF
TGTGCCAGCAGCGTAGTTGGGGGAGGGCAGGGGACAGATACGCAGTATTTT
>-|TRBV27|-|TRBJ1-1
CASMGSNTEAFF
TGTGCCAGCATGGGGAGTAACACTGAAGCTTTCTTT
>-|TRBV9|-|TRBJ1-1
CASSGSEAFF
TGTGCCAGCAGTGGTTCTGAAGCTTTCTTT
>-|TRBV7-2|-|TRBJ2-3
CASSPGQPSTDTQYF
TGTGCCAGCAGCCCCGGCCAGCCTAGCACAGATACGCAGTATTTT
>-|TRBV12-3/TRBV12-4|-|TRBJ2-3
CASSPRTDTQYF
TGTGCCAGCAGCCCCCGCACAGATACGCAGTATTTT
>-|TRBV6-1|-|TRBJ2-7
CASSVTGRHRLREQYF
TGTGCCAGCAGTGTTACCGGGAGACACCGCCTTCGCGAGCAGTACTTC
>TRBD1|TRBV6-4|many|TRBJ2-3
CASSDGQGADTQYF
TGTGCCAGCAGTGACGGACAGGGGGCAGATACGCAGTATTTT
>-|TRBV25-1|-|TRBJ1-1
CASRSAQDYTEAFF
TGTGCCAGCAGGTCGGCTCAAGATTATACTGAAGCTTTCTTT
>-|TRBV15|-|TRBJ1-5
CATSRGKDQPQHF
TGTGCCACCAGCAGAGGGAAGGATCAGCCCCAGCATTTT
>-|TRBV19|-|TRBJ2-1
CASSSRGNGEQFF
TGTGCCAGTAGTTCTCGGGGTAATGGTGAGCAGTTCTTC
>TRBD1|TRBV4-3|-|TRBJ1-1
CASSQQRDRLNTEAFF
TGCGCCAGCAGCCAACAAAGGGACAGGCTGAACACTGAAGCTTTCTTT
>TRBD2|TRBV6-4|few|TRBJ2-1
CASSATSEFGEQFF
TGTGCCAGCAGTGCTACTAGCGAATTCGGTGAGCAGTTCTTC
>TRBD1|TRBV19|-|TRBJ2-7
CASSRGTGPYEQYF
TGTGCCAGCTCAAGAGGGACAGGCCCCTACGAGCAGTACTTC
>-|TRBV6-5|-|TRBJ1-1
CASSEEGGTEAFF
TGTGCCAGCAGCGAGGAGGGCGGCACTGAAGCTTTCTTT
>TRBD2|TRBV27|-|TRBJ2-5
CASSSKNSGRRYLQETQYF
TGTGCCAGCAGTTCCAAAAACAGCGGGAGGAGATACTTACAAGAGACCCAGTACTTC
>TRBD2|TRBV4-1|-|TRBJ2-3
CASSQDGTSGGTDTQYF
TGCGCCAGCAGCCAAGATGGGACTAGCGGGGGCACAGATACGCAGTATTTT
>-|TRBV7-6|-|TRBJ1-4
CASSSGWSNEKLFF
TGTGCCAGCAGCTCAGGGTGGTCTAATGAAAAACTGTTTTTT